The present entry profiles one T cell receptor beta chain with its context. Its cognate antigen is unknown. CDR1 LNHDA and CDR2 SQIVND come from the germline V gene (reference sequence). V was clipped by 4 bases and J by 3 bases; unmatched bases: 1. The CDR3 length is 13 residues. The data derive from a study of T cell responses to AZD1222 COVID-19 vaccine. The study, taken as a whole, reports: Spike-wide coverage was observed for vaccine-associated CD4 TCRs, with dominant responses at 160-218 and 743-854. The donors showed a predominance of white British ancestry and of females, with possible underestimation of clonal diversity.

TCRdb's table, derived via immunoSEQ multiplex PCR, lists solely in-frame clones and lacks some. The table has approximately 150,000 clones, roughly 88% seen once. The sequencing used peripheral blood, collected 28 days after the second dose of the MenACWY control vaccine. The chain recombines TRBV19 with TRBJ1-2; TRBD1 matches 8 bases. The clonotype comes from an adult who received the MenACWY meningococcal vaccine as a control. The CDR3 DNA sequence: TGTGCCAGTAGTAAGGACAGGGACTATGGCTACACCTTC. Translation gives CASSKDRDYGYTF.